This T cell receptor beta chain originates from a study of PD-L1 blockade in urothelial cancer. The overall study: Patients arrived having already received 0 to 3 prior chemotherapy regimens. Whole-study results and caveats: Tumor-associated TCR clones expanded more in blood at 3 weeks in patients with durable benefit.

Documented time point: pretreatment peripheral blood. With respect to this clone: The antigen remains unidentified.

J lost 4 bases, V lost 1 base, and 9 bases had no gene match. Germline V gives CDR1 SGHTA, CDR2 FQGNSA. This CDR3 is 16 amino acids long. Clones were read by immunoSEQ multiplex PCR, and TCRdb kept only the in-frame ones, dropping some. The repertoire has 40,000 or so clones, 80% to 95% of them found once; the top ten carry about 11%. The clonotype comes from a woman aged 55-69 years with urothelial cancer. The material sequenced was PBMCs, taken around atezolizumab (anti-PD-L1) treatment. V is TRBV7-2 and J is TRBJ2-7; 8 nucleotides align to TRBD2. DNA of the CDR3: TGTGCCAGCAGCTTAGGTACAGCGGGAGTAGGGTACGAGCAGTACTTC. It is translated as CASSLGTAGVGYEQYF.